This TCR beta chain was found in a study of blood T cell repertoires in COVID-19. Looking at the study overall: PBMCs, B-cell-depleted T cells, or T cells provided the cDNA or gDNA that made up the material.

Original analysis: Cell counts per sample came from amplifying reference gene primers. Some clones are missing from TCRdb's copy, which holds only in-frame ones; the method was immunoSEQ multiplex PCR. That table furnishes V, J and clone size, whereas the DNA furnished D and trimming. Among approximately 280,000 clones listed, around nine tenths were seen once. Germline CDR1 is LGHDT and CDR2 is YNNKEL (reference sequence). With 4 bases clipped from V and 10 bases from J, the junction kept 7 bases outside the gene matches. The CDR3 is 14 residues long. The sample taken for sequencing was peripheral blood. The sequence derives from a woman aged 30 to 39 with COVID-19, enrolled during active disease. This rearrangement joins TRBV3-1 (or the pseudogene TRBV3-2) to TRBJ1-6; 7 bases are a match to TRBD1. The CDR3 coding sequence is TGTGCCAGCAGCCTCGGGACAGCCTCATCACCCCTCCACTTT. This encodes CASSLGTASSPLHF.